The clone carrying this TCR beta chain has a count of ten or more. Its antigen is as yet unknown. Germline V gene data show CDR1 as SGHAT and CDR2 as FQNNGV. The CDR3 consists of 18 residues. V trimming: 5 bases; J trimming: 7 bases; junction bases outside the gene matches: 17. These data originate in a study of tumor-infiltrating lymphocytes in primary liver carcinoma. Study-wide background: The patients presented with primary liver carcinoma, which was managed through surgical resection. Patients included men and women of 30 to 69 years. Broader study findings: Tumor-adjacent and tumor-blood pairs shared a smaller degree of overlap than tumor region pairs. Owing to bulk unsorted samples, no comparison was made between CD4+ and CD8+ repertoires.

From around 0.5 ug of total RNA, TCR beta-specific cDNA was reverse-transcribed using a constant-region primer. Three nested multiplex PCR rounds, a slightly modified ARM-PCR method, built the TCR beta libraries. The first two PCR rounds used TRBV1-TRBV30 forward primers with a C-beta reverse primer, around 10 cycles each. MiXCR, run by TCRdb on the multiplex PCR reads, gives a single entry per CDR3 protein. The table has about 180,000 distinct CDR3 sequences, roughly three fifths seen once. Alongside blood RNA obtained from unsorted whole blood, germline DNA was also extracted. The chain links TRBV11-2 to TRBJ2-7, with 13 bases fitting TRBD2. This receptor was identified in a man aged 35-49 years with primary liver carcinoma and hepatitis B virus infection. The sequenced sample was peripheral blood. DNA for the CDR3: TGTGCCAGCAGCGATGAGGGACTAGCGGGGCCCACCTTTGGAGAGCAGTACTTC. Translation: CASSDEGLAGPTFGEQYF.